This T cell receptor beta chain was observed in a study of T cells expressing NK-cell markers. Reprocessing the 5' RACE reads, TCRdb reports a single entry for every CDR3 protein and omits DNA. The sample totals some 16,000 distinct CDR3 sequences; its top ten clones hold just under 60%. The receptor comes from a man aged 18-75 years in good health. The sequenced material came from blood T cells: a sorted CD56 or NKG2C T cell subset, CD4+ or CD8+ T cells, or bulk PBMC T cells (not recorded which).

CDR3 loop: CATSDRNTGELFF. The chain is built from TRBV24-1 and TRBJ2-2. Per the germline V gene, CDR1 is KGHDR and CDR2 is SFDVKD. This CDR3 spans 13 amino acids.